The sequence of this TCR beta chain was determined in a study of blood T cell repertoires in COVID-19. Background on the study: COVID-19 samples, acute and convalescent, were from the United States, Italy and Spain. Sources were T cells, B-cell-depleted T cells, or PBMCs; the material itself was cDNA or gDNA.

Original handling: For nucleated cells, counts were estimated from reference gene primer amplification. The table came from immunoSEQ multiplex PCR; TCRdb's copy has only in-frame clones and leaves some out. The V and J calls and clone size were taken over from that table, and D and trimming were inferred from the DNA. The sample carries over 35,000 clones, 92% recorded once. Sequenced sample: peripheral blood. The sequence was collected from a man aged 50 to 60 with active COVID-19.

This CDR3 is CASSYGGGRYSYEQYF. For the CDR3, the DNA is TGTGCCAGCAGTTACGGCGGCGGGAGGTACTCCTACGAGCAGTACTTC. V usage is TRBV6-6 and J usage is TRBJ2-7; 8 bases agree with TRBD2. The trim removed 2 bases at V and 0 bases at J, leaving 6 bases unmatched. From germline, CDR1 is MNHNY and CDR2 SVGAGI (reference sequence). The CDR3 covers 16 residues.